In its sample, the clone carrying this TCR beta chain was seen many times. Its antigen is not known. Per the original methods: Samples contained a median of around 89,000 TCRs, with a range of roughly 20,000 to 750,000. A single record per CDR3 protein comes from TCRdb applying MiXCR to the RACE reads. The V and J calls follow TCRdb's processing rather than the paper's. The repertoire has some 79,000 distinct CDR3 sequences, about 7.5% of them found once; the top ten carry 1.5% to 1.8%. This sample stems from a study of human T cells and chemical hapten exposure. Turning to the study itself: A mostly female patient group had alopecia areata, totalis or universalis.

Time point defined: patch test 1, 2 weeks after DPC sensitization. Noted treatment: therapeutic diphenylcyclopropenone sensitization with weekly scalp DPC. Each patch-test visit's blood sample preceded patch application. Broader study findings: After DPC sensitization, TCRs above 1 in 1000 frequency showed no change.

Trimming removed 5 bases at V and 4 bases at J, with 18 bases between. This CDR3 contains 16 residues. The germline gives CDR1 SGHVS, CDR2 FQNEAQ. The sequence derives from a woman in her thirties with alopecia areata. Some clones in this sample may be carry-over from other donors' samples. Sequenced here: whole blood, sampled in connection with sensitization to the hapten diphenylcyclopropenone (DPC). The V call is TRBV7-8, the J call TRBJ2-1; tentatively, D is TRBD2 (6 bases). CDR3 in DNA: TGTGCCAGCAGCCCCATGGCGGGGATACGATACAATGAGCAGTTCTTC. Translated, it gives CASSPMAGIRYNEQFF.